What follows describes a single T cell receptor beta chain. Antigen unknown. Definition of naive CD8+ T cells rested on a CD45RO-CCR7+CD27+CD95- profile. This sample was included in a study of CXCR3-negative and CXCR3-positive naive CD8 T cells. Study details: Per library, roughly 1.6 +/- 0.3 million reads; approximately 150 million TRB reads overall. The study's findings and limits: Both naive subsets showed comparably high diversity, and memory CD8+ cells showed much lower diversity. More hydrophobic TRB CDR3s occurred in CXCR3-positive than in CXCR3-negative naive cells.

Libraries were UMI-labeled 5' RACE TRB cDNA. TCRdb re-called the 5' RACE reads and catalogs CDR3 proteins one per entry, DNA excluded. Recorded for this sample: some 99,000 distinct CDR3 sequences. The CDR3 is made up of 15 amino acids. What was sequenced was naive CXCR3+ CD8+ T cells from blood. Subset specified: CD45RO-CCR7+CD27+CD95- naive CD8+ T cells expressing CXCR3 (TNR3+). This receptor was taken from a human donor in good health. Some clones in this sample may be carry-over from other donors' samples. This chain connects TRBV12-3 or TRBV12-4 to TRBJ2-5; there is no DNA to check the TCRdb D call of TRBD2. The CDR3: CASTERPERGETQYF.